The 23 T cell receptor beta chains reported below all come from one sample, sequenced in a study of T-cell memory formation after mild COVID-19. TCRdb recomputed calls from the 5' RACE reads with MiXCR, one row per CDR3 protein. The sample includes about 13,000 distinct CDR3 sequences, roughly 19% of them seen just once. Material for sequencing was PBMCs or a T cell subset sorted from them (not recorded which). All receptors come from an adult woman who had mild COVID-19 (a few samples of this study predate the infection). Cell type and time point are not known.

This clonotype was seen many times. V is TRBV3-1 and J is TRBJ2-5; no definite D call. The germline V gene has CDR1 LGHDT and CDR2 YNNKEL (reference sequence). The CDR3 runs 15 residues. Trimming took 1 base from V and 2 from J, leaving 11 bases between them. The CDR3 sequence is CASSQGNEQQETQYF. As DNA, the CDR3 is TGTGCCAGCAGCCAAGGCAACGAACAGCAAGAGACCCAGTACTTC.

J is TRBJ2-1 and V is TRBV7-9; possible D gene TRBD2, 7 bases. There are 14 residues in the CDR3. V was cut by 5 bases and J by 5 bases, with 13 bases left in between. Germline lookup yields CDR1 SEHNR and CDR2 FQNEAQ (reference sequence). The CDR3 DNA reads TGTGCCAGCAGCGCAGGAGGGGGGGACAATGAGCAGTTCTTC. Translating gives CASSAGGGDNEQFF.

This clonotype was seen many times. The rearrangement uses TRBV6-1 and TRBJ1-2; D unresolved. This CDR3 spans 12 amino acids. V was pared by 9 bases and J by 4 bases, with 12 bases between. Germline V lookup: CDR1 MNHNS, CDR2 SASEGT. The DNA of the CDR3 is TGTGCCAGTTATAGAGGGAGCTATGGCTACACCTTC. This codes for CASYRGSYGYTF.

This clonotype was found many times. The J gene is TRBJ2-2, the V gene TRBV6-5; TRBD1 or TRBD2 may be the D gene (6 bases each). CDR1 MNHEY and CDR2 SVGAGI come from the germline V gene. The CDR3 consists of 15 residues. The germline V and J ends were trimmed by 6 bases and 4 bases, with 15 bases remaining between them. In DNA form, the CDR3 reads TGTGCCAGCAGGCCCCGGGGGCCAGCCACCGGGGAGCTGTTTTTT. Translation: CASRPRGPATGELFF.

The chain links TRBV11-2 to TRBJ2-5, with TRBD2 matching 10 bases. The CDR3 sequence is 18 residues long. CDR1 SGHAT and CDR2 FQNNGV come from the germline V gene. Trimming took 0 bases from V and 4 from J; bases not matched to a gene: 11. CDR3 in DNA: TGTGCCAGCAGCTTAGATCGCGTGCTAGCGGGAGTCGGAGAGACCCAGTACTTC. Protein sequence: CASSLDRVLAGVGETQYF.

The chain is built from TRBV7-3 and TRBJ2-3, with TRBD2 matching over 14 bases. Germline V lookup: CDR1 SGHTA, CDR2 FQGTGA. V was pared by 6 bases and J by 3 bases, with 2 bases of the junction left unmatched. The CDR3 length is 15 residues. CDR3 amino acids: CASRRTSGGTDTQYF. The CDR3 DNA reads TGTGCCAGCAGACGGACTAGCGGGGGGACAGATACGCAGTATTTT. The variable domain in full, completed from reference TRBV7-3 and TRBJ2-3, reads GAGVSQTPSNKVTEKGKYVELRCDPISGHTALYWYRQSLGQGPEFLIYFQGTGAADDSGLPNDRFFAVRPEGSVSTLKIQRTERGDSAVYLCASRRTSGGTDTQYFGPGTRLTVL.

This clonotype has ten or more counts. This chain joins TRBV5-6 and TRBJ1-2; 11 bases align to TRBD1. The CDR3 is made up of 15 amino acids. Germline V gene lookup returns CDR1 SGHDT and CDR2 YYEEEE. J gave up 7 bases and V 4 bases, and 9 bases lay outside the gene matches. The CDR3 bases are TGTGCCAGCAGCAAATCGGGACAGGGGGTCGGTGGCTACACCTTC. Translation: CASSKSGQGVGGYTF.

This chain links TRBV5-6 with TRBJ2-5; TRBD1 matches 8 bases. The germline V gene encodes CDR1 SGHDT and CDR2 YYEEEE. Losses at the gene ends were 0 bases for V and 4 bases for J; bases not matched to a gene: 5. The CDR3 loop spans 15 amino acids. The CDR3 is CASSLGQGLGETQYF. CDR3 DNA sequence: TGTGCCAGCAGCTTGGGACAGGGGCTAGGAGAGACCCAGTACTTC.

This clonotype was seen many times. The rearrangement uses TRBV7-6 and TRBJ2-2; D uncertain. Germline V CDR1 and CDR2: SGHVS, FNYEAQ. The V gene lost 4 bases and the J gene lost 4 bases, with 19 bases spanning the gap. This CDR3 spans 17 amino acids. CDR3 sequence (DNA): TGTGCCAGCAGCTCGATAGGGCCCACGCTTAGCACCGGGGAGCTGTTTTTT. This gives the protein CASSSIGPTLSTGELFF.

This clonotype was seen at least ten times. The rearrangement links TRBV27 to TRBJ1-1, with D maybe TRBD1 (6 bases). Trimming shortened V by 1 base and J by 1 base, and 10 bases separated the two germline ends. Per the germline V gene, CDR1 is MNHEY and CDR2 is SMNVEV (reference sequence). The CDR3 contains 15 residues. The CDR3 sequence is CASSLYGGANTEAFF. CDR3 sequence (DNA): TGTGCCAGCAGTTTATACGGGGGCGCGAACACTGAAGCTTTCTTT.

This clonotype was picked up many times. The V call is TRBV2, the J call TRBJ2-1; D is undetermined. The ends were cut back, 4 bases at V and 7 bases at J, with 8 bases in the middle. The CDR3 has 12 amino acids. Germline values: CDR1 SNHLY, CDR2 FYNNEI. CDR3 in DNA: TGTGCCAGCAGTGGGGCAGAGAATGAGCAGTTCTTC. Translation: CASSGAENEQFF.

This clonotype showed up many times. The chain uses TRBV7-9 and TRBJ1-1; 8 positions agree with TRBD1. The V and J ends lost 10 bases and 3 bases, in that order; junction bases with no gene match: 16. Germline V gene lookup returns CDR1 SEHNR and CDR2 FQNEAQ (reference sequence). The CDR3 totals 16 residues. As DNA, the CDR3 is TGTGCCACCAATGGACAGGGAATTGGGTTGGACACTGAAGCTTTCTTT. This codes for CATNGQGIGLDTEAFF.

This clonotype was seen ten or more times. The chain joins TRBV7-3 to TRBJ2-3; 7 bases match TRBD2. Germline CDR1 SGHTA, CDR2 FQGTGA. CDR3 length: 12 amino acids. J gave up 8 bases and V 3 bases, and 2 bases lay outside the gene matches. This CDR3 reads CASSLGGGTQYF. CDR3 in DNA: TGTGCCAGCAGCTTGGGCGGGGGTACGCAGTATTTT.

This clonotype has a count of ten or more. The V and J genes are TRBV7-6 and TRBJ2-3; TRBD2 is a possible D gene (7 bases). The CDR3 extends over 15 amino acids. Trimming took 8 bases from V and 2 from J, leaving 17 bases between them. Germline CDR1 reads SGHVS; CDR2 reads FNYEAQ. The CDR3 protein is CASGPAGASTDTQYF. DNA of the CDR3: TGTGCCAGCGGGCCGGCGGGGGCCTCCACAGATACGCAGTATTTT. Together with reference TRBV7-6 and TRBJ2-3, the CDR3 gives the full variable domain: GAGVSQSPRYKVTKRGQDVALRCDPISGHVSLYWYRQALGQGPEFLTYFNYEAQQDKSGLPNDRFSAERPEGSISTLTIQRTEQRDSAMYRCASGPAGASTDTQYFGPGTRLTVL.

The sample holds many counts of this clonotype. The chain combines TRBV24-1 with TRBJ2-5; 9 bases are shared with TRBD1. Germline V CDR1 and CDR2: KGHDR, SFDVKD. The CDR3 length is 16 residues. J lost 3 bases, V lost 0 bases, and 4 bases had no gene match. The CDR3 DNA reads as TGTGCCACCAGTGATTTGGGGACAGGGTTCGAAGAGACCCAGTACTTC. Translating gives CATSDLGTGFEETQYF.

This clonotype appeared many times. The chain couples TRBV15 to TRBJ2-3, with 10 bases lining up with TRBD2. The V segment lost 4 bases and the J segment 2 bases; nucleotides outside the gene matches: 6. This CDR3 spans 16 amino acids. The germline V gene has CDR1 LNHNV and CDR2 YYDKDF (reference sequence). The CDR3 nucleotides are TGTGCCACCAGCACTGGGACTAGCGTTTACACAGATACGCAGTATTTT. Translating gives CATSTGTSVYTDTQYF.

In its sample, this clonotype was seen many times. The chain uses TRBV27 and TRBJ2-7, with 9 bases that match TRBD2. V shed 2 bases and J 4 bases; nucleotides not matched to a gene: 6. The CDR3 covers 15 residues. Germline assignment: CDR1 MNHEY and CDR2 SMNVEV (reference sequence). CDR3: CASSLRLAGPYEQYF. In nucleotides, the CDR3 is TGTGCCAGCAGTTTACGGCTAGCGGGGCCATACGAGCAGTACTTC.

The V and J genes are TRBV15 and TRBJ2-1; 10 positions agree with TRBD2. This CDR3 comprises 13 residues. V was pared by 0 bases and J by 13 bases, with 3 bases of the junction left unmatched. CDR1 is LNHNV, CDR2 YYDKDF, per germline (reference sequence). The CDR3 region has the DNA TGTGCCACCAGCAGAGAGGGACTAGCGTCTCAGTTCTTC. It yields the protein CATSREGLASQFF. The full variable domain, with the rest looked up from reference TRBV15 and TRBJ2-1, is DAMVIQNPRYQVTQFGKPVTLSCSQTLNHNVMYWYQQKSSQAPKLLFHYYDKDFNNEADTPDNFQSRRPNTSFCFLDIRSPGLGDTAMYLCATSREGLASQFFGPGTRLTVL.

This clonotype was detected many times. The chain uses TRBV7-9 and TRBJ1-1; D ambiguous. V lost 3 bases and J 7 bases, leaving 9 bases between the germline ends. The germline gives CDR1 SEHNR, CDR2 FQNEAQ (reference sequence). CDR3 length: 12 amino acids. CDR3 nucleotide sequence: TGTGCCAGCAGCTTCGGGGAAGGTGAAGCTTTCTTT. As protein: CASSFGEGEAFF.

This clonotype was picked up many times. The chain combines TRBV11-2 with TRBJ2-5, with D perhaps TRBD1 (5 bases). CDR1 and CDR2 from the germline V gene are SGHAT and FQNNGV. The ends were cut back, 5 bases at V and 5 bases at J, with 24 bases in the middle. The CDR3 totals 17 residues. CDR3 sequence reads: CASSPRWVREGLETQYF. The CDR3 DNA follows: TGTGCCAGCAGCCCCCGGTGGGTCAGGGAAGGTTTGGAGACCCAGTACTTC.

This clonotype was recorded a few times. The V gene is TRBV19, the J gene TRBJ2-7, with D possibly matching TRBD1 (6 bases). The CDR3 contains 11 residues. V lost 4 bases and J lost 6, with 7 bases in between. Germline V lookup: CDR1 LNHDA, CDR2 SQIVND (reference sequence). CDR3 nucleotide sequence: TGTGCCAGTAGTAAGGGGGTCGAGCAGTACTTC. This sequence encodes CASSKGVEQYF.

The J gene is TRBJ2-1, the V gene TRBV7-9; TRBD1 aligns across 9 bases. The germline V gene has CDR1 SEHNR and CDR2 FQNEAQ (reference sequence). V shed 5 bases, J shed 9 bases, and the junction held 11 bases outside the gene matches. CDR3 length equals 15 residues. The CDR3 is CASSTPGQGLCEQFF. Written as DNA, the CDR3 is TGTGCCAGCAGCACCCCGGGACAGGGTTTATGTGAGCAGTTCTTC.

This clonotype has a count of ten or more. The CDR3 DNA follows: TGTGCCAGCAGCTTAGGAGGGGTCCTTCGCCACACTGAAGCTTTCTTT. It codes for CASSLGGVLRHTEAFF. The chain recombines TRBV7-8 with TRBJ1-1; D possibly corresponds to TRBD1 (5 bases). Germline V gene sequence: CDR1 SGHVS, CDR2 FQNEAQ. Trimming shortened V by 1 base and J by 3 bases, and 15 bases separated the two germline ends. The length of the CDR3 is 16 residues.